The 8 T cell receptor beta chains reported below all come from one sample, sequenced in a study of PD-1 blockade in mismatch repair-deficient tumors. This sample's time point: 10-day in vitro stimulation with candidate neoantigen peptide 6. Profiling relied on immunoSEQ multiplex PCR, and the TCRdb table lists in-frame clones only, not all of them. The profile shows about 14,000 clones, 70% to 90% of them singletons. For these receptors, no antigen is known. The input for sequencing was cells cultured in vitro, taken from a patient treated with pembrolizumab. Receptors were obtained from an adult with mismatch repair-deficient cancer.

The chain links TRBV6-1 to TRBJ2-3; TRBD1 might be the D (5 bases). Looked up from germline, CDR1 is MNHNS and CDR2 is SASEGT. The CDR3 is made up of 15 amino acids. V dropped 2 bases and J dropped 0 bases, with 9 bases sitting between them. Written as DNA, the CDR3 is TGTGCCAGCAGTGAAAGCAAGGGGAGCACAGATACGCAGTATTTT. Residues: CASSESKGSTDTQYF.

V gene TRBV5-1 combines with J gene TRBJ2-7; 10 nucleotides align to TRBD2. Trimming removed 5 bases from V and 2 bases from J; junction bases left unmatched: 7. This CDR3 is 15 amino acids long. CDR1 SGHRS and CDR2 YFSETQ come from the germline V gene. The CDR3 spells CASSRTSGATYEQYF. In DNA form, the CDR3 reads TGCGCCAGCAGTCGTACTAGCGGGGCCACCTACGAGCAGTACTTC.

The chain is built from TRBV28 and TRBJ1-5, with D unclear. The V and J ends lost 1 base and 1 base respectively, with 14 bases between them. The CDR3 has 17 residues. Per germline, CDR1 MDHEN and CDR2 SYDVKM. As DNA, the CDR3 is TGTGCCAGCAGTTTATTTTCCCCGGGAGTCAGCAATCAGCCCCAGCATTTT. Residues: CASSLFSPGVSNQPQHF.

The V and J genes are TRBV5-4 and TRBJ1-2; D call uncertain. Trimming shortened V by 0 bases and J by 5 bases, and 17 bases separated the two germline ends. The CDR3 runs to 16 residues. The germline V gene encodes CDR1 SGHNT and CDR2 YYREEE (reference sequence). The CDR3 loop reads CASSLVRAGGRYGYTF. For the CDR3, the DNA is TGTGCCAGCAGCTTGGTCCGGGCAGGAGGAAGATATGGCTACACCTTC.

The chain employs TRBV11-2 and TRBJ2-1, with unresolved D. Trimming cost V 4 bases and J 9 bases, with 7 bases left between them. This CDR3 region has 11 residues. CDR1 and CDR2 from the germline V gene are SGHAT and FQNNGV. This CDR3 reads CASSSQGEQFF. For the CDR3, the DNA is TGTGCCAGCAGCTCCCAAGGTGAGCAGTTCTTC.

The rearrangement joins TRBV19 to TRBJ1-5, with no clear D. Germline lookup yields CDR1 LNHDA and CDR2 SQIVND (reference sequence). The CDR3 consists of 15 residues. The V gene lost 1 base and the J gene lost 0 bases, with 7 bases spanning the gap. CDR3 loop: CASSIAGFSNQPQHF. DNA for the CDR3: TGTGCCAGTAGTATAGCGGGGTTTAGCAATCAGCCCCAGCATTTT.

V is TRBV7-2 and J is TRBJ1-2; 9 positions match TRBD1. V shed 5 bases, J shed 5 bases, and the junction held 6 bases outside the gene matches. CDR1 is SGHTA, CDR2 FQGNSA, per germline. There are 14 residues in the CDR3. The CDR3, as DNA: TGTGCCAGCAGCCGAACAGGGGGCTATTATGGCTACACCTTC. This encodes CASSRTGGYYGYTF.

The chain carries TRBV18 and TRBJ1-3; possible D gene TRBD1, 5 bases. The CDR3 length is 15 residues. Trimming left V 0 bases short and J 6 bases short, with 12 bases between. Germline CDR1 is KGHSH and CDR2 is LQKENI. This CDR3 reads CASSPPGRVENTIYF. The CDR3 DNA is TGTGCCAGCTCACCACCGGGGCGCGTGGAAAACACCATATATTTT.